The 26 T cell receptor beta chains in this list originate from one sample, sequenced in a study of shared clonotypes between healthy human individuals. Some clones are missing from TCRdb's copy, which holds only in-frame ones; the method was immunoSEQ multiplex PCR. This sample has around 2,000,000 clones; just under 95% occur once, and the top ten carry about 1.1%. The naive CD8 subset, CD45RO-negative cells positively selected for CCR7, excluded terminally differentiated effector memory CD45RA+ cells. The specimen sequenced was naive CD8+ T cells sorted from blood. The receptor source for this set is a man aged 18 to 30 in good health.

This clone was counted between two and nine times. V is TRBV2 and J is TRBJ1-6; D unresolved. Trimming took off 0 bases at V and 5 bases at J, with 11 bases between the two ends. CDR1 and CDR2 (germline): SNHLY, FYNNEI. The length of the CDR3 is 16 residues. CDR3 nucleotides: TGTGCCAGCAGTGAAGCCCGCAGTCTCCATAATTCACCCCTCCACTTT. This sequence encodes CASSEARSLHNSPLHF.

Concerning this clone: Other DNA sequences in the same sample also yield this CDR3. The chain joins TRBV30 to TRBJ2-1; possibly TRBD2 for D (6 bases). V lost 1 base and J 0 bases, leaving 10 bases between the germline ends. Germline lookup yields CDR1 GTSNPN and CDR2 SVGIG (reference sequence). This CDR3 has 15 amino acids. The CDR3 bases are TGTGCCTGGAGTGGACGGGAGAGCTCCTACAATGAGCAGTTCTTC. Encoded protein: CAWSGRESSYNEQFF.

V and J are TRBV5-1 and TRBJ2-7, with 7 bases identical to TRBD2. Germline values: CDR1 SGHRS, CDR2 YFSETQ. Trimming took 2 bases from V and 2 from J; bases not matched to a gene: 7. The CDR3 runs to 15 residues. CDR3 loop: CASSFGGSSTYEQYF. The CDR3, as DNA: TGCGCCAGCAGCTTCGGGGGGTCGTCAACCTACGAGCAGTACTTC.

This clone was seen a single time. This sequence joins TRBV11-2 and TRBJ1-2, with D uncertain. The V end lost 1 base, the J end lost 4 bases, and 7 bases lay between the germline ends. Germline assignment: CDR1 SGHAT and CDR2 FQNNGV. The CDR3 runs to 13 residues. The CDR3: CASSLGQIYGYTF. Here the CDR3 DNA reads TGTGCCAGCAGCTTAGGGCAGATCTATGGCTACACCTTC.

This rearrangement joins TRBV19 to TRBJ1-6, with TRBD1 matching over 7 bases. The CDR3 sequence is 15 residues long. Germline-derived CDR1 and CDR2 are LNHDA and SQIVND (reference sequence). The junction had 6 bases not matched to a gene; V was cut back by 5 bases and J by 5 bases. DNA of the CDR3: TGTGCCAGTAGTCCGGACAGGACCCATAATTCACCCCTCCACTTT. Its translation: CASSPDRTHNSPLHF. The full variable domain, in which reference TRBV19 and TRBJ1-6 provide the parts outside the CDR3, is DGGITQSPKYLFRKEGQNVTLSCEQNLNHDAMYWYRQDPGQGLRLIYYSQIVNDFQKGDIAEGYSVSREKKESFPLTVTSAQKNPTAFYLCASSPDRTHNSPLHFGNGTRLTVT.

The chain carries TRBV7-9 and TRBJ1-6, with D perhaps TRBD1 (6 bases). The CDR3 totals 16 residues. Looked up from germline, CDR1 is SEHNR and CDR2 is FQNEAQ (reference sequence). Trimming took 4 bases from V and 6 from J, leaving 16 bases between them. The CDR3, as DNA: TGTGCCAGCAGCTCAGGGGTTACAGGGCTTAATTCACCCCTCCACTTT. It is translated as CASSSGVTGLNSPLHF. The entire variable domain, with the rest obtained from reference TRBV7-9 and TRBJ1-6, is as follows: DTGVSQNPRHKITKRGQNVTFRCDPISEHNRLYWYRQTLGQGPEFLTYFQNEAQLEKSRLLSDRFSAERPKGSFSTLEIQRTEQGDSAMYLCASSSGVTGLNSPLHFGNGTRLTVT.

This chain links TRBV29-1 with TRBJ2-3; D tentatively reads TRBD1 or TRBD2 (5 bases each). Germline V gene sequence: CDR1 SQVTM, CDR2 ANQGSEA. The CDR3 has 15 amino acids. Deletions cut 4 bases from V and 0 bases from J, with 14 bases between. The CDR3 DNA reads as TGCAGCGTTGCCGGGACCGAAACTAGCACAGATACGCAGTATTTT. This encodes CSVAGTETSTDTQYF.

CDR3 in DNA: TGTGCCATCGACGGGACCCAGTATGGCTACACCTTC. As protein: CAIDGTQYGYTF. The chain links TRBV6-1 to TRBJ1-2; D possibly corresponds to TRBD1 (5 bases). Per the germline V gene, CDR1 is MNHNS and CDR2 is SASEGT. The CDR3 is made up of 12 amino acids. V gave up 10 bases and J gave up 5 bases, with 14 bases separating them.

V gene TRBV7-9 combines with J gene TRBJ2-7; the D gene is possibly TRBD1 (6 bases). CDR1 and CDR2 (germline): SEHNR, FQNEAQ (reference sequence). Between the trimmed V and J ends, which lost 3 bases and 0 bases, there was a span of 12 bases. This CDR3 has 15 amino acids. The CDR3 bases are TGTGCCAGCAGCTTCGCTCAGGGGCTCTCCTACGAGCAGTACTTC. This gives the protein CASSFAQGLSYEQYF.

The chain uses TRBV7-9 and TRBJ2-2; a possible D gene is TRBD2 (5 bases). CDR3 length: 15 residues. V lost 4 bases and J 4 bases, leaving 13 bases between the germline ends. Per germline, CDR1 SEHNR and CDR2 FQNEAQ (reference sequence). CDR3 sequence: CASSSRTLSTGELFF. The CDR3 DNA is TGTGCCAGCAGCTCGCGGACTCTTAGCACCGGGGAGCTGTTTTTT. Full variable domain (remainder filled in from reference TRBV7-9 and TRBJ2-2): DTGVSQNPRHKITKRGQNVTFRCDPISEHNRLYWYRQTLGQGPEFLTYFQNEAQLEKSRLLSDRFSAERPKGSFSTLEIQRTEQGDSAMYLCASSSRTLSTGELFFGEGSRLTVL.

The V gene is TRBV13, the J gene TRBJ2-7; possible D gene TRBD1, 6 bases. This CDR3 is 13 amino acids long. V lost 5 bases and J lost 1, with 9 bases in between. The V gene's germline CDR1 is PRHDT and CDR2 FYEKMQ (reference sequence). The CDR3 spells CASSGGQSYEQYF. The CDR3 region has the DNA TGTGCCAGCAGCGGAGGACAGTCCTACGAGCAGTACTTC. The full variable domain, in which reference TRBV13 and TRBJ2-7 provide the parts outside the CDR3, is AAGVIQSPRHLIKEKRETATLKCYPIPRHDTVYWYQQGPGQDPQFLISFYEKMQSDKGSIPDRFSAQQFSDYHSELNMSSLELGDSALYFCASSGGQSYEQYFGPGTRLTVT.

J is TRBJ2-1 and V is TRBV5-6; D perhaps matches TRBD1 (6 bases). CDR3 length equals 16 residues. Germline CDR1 SGHDT, CDR2 YYEEEE. The germline V and J ends were trimmed by 5 bases and 2 bases, with 17 bases remaining between them. The CDR3 loop is CASSLEGHFAYNEQFF. The CDR3 nucleotides are TGTGCCAGCAGTCTTGAGGGACACTTCGCCTACAATGAGCAGTTCTTC.

Notes on this clone: The same CDR3 can be traced to other DNA sequences in this sample. The rearrangement joins TRBV5-1 to TRBJ2-1; D is possibly TRBD2 (5 bases). The CDR3 spans 15 residues. The germline V gene encodes CDR1 SGHRS and CDR2 YFSETQ. V was pared by 0 bases and J by 1 base, with 8 bases between. This CDR3 reads CASSLAAGSYNEQFF. CDR3 sequence (DNA): TGCGCCAGCAGCTTGGCGGCGGGTTCCTACAATGAGCAGTTCTTC.

The chain links TRBV6-5 to TRBJ2-5; 9 nucleotides agree with TRBD2. Per germline, CDR1 MNHEY and CDR2 SVGAGI. The V segment lost 8 bases and the J segment 5 bases; nucleotides outside the gene matches: 9. The CDR3 runs 14 residues. CDR3 coding DNA: TGTGCCAGCGGTATAGCGGGAGCGGGGGAGACCCAGTACTTC. The encoded protein is CASGIAGAGETQYF.

This clone was counted only a few times. In the same sample, other DNA sequences code for this CDR3. This chain uses TRBV2 with TRBJ1-6; 7 positions agree with TRBD1. Germline CDR1 reads SNHLY; CDR2 reads FYNNEI. Losses at the gene ends were 4 bases for V and 5 bases for J; bases not matched to a gene: 2. This CDR3 has 14 residues. The CDR3 region is CASSGQGNNSPLHF. The CDR3 DNA reads TGTGCCAGCAGTGGACAGGGCAATAATTCACCCCTCCACTTT.

This chain joins TRBV13 and TRBJ2-3, with 11 bases matching TRBD2. The CDR3 consists of 16 residues. CDR1 and CDR2 (germline): PRHDT, FYEKMQ (reference sequence). Trimming removed 0 bases from V and 3 bases from J; junction bases left unmatched: 2. In DNA form, the CDR3 reads TGTGCCAGCAGCTTAGGGACTAGCGGGGCTACAGATACGCAGTATTTT. This encodes CASSLGTSGATDTQYF.

V usage is TRBV12-5 and J usage is TRBJ1-5; tentative D call: TRBD1 (5 bases). Germline CDR1 is LGHNT and CDR2 is FRNRAP. With 5 bases removed from V and 7 bases from J, the gap between germline ends came to 15 bases. There are 14 residues in the CDR3. The CDR3 protein is CASGPGREGQPQHF. For the CDR3, the DNA is TGTGCTAGTGGTCCCGGCAGGGAGGGACAGCCCCAGCATTTT.

The sample holds a few counts of this clone. The V call is TRBV7-8, the J call TRBJ1-5, with 9 positions matching TRBD1. Trimming took 3 bases from V and 9 from J; bases not matched to a gene: 9. Germline V gene sequence: CDR1 SGHVS, CDR2 FQNEAQ. The CDR3 extends over 15 amino acids. The CDR3 loop is CASSLSGQGLGPQHF. The DNA for the CDR3 is TGTGCCAGCAGCTTGTCTGGACAGGGGTTAGGGCCCCAGCATTTT.

This rearrangement joins TRBV5-4 to TRBJ2-5; weak D call: TRBD2 (6 bases). CDR3 length: 16 amino acids. The germline V and J ends were trimmed by 0 bases and 5 bases, with 17 bases remaining between them. Germline CDR1 reads SGHNT; CDR2 reads YYREEE (reference sequence). CDR3 sequence reads: CASSLESSVLMETQYF. The CDR3 nucleotides read TGTGCCAGCAGCTTGGAGTCTAGCGTTTTGATGGAGACCCAGTACTTC.

The chain combines TRBV7-9 with TRBJ1-1; no clear D. CDR1 and CDR2 from the germline V gene are SEHNR and FQNEAQ (reference sequence). The CDR3 is made up of 13 amino acids. V gave up 3 bases and J gave up 7 bases, with 12 bases separating them. The chain's CDR3 is CASSFDVQNEAFF. The CDR3 nucleotides are TGTGCCAGCAGCTTTGACGTACAGAATGAAGCTTTCTTT.

This chain joins TRBV5-6 and TRBJ1-1, with D unresolved. V dropped 4 bases and J dropped 0 bases, with 7 bases sitting between them. The germline CDR1 and CDR2 sequences are SGHDT and YYEEEE. The CDR3 consists of 13 residues. In nucleotides, the CDR3 is TGTGCCAGCAGCCGACTTATGAACACTGAAGCTTTCTTT. Translation: CASSRLMNTEAFF.

As regards this clone: Other DNA sequences of this sample code for an identical CDR3. This chain uses TRBV30 with TRBJ2-1, with D perhaps TRBD1 or TRBD2 (5 bases each). The germline V and J ends were trimmed by 3 bases and 9 bases, with 12 bases remaining between them. The CDR3 is 12 amino acids. Germline CDR1 reads GTSNPN; CDR2 reads SVGIG (reference sequence). The CDR3 region is CAWSPGGGEQFF. Here the CDR3 DNA reads TGTGCCTGGAGCCCTGGTGGGGGTGAGCAGTTCTTC.

The CDR3 loop reads CASNEVADTQYF. CDR3 bases: TGTGCCAGCAACGAGGTCGCAGATACGCAGTATTTT. V gene TRBV13 combines with J gene TRBJ2-3; D is undetermined. In germline, CDR1 is PRHDT, CDR2 FYEKMQ (reference sequence). Trimming left V 7 bases short and J 4 bases short, with 9 bases between. The CDR3 is 12 residues long.

The rearrangement uses TRBV4-3 and TRBJ2-2; the D gene is possibly TRBD2 (5 bases). Between the trimmed V and J ends, which lost 2 bases and 0 bases, there was a span of 13 bases. The CDR3 contains 17 residues. Germline values: CDR1 LGHNA, CDR2 YSLEER. The CDR3 coding sequence is TGCGCCAGCAGCCAAATTGAGGGCGGAACGAACACCGGGGAGCTGTTTTTT. Protein sequence: CASSQIEGGTNTGELFF.

This clone was found once. The chain joins TRBV7-9 to TRBJ2-7, with TRBD1 matching over 7 bases. The trim removed 5 bases at V and 2 bases at J, leaving 9 bases unmatched. Germline CDR1 and CDR2: SEHNR and FQNEAQ (reference sequence). The CDR3 totals 15 residues. The CDR3 region has the DNA TGTGCCAGCAGCCCCGGACAGGATACCACCTACGAGCAGTACTTC. Protein: CASSPGQDTTYEQYF.

This rearrangement joins TRBV5-5 to TRBJ2-5; tentative D call: TRBD1 (6 bases). This CDR3 has 14 amino acids. V was pared by 1 base and J by 2 bases, with 9 bases between. Germline CDR1 reads SGHKS; CDR2 reads YYEKEE (reference sequence). The CDR3 is CASSLIGQQETQYF. CDR3 sequence (DNA): TGTGCCAGCAGCTTGATTGGACAGCAAGAGACCCAGTACTTC.